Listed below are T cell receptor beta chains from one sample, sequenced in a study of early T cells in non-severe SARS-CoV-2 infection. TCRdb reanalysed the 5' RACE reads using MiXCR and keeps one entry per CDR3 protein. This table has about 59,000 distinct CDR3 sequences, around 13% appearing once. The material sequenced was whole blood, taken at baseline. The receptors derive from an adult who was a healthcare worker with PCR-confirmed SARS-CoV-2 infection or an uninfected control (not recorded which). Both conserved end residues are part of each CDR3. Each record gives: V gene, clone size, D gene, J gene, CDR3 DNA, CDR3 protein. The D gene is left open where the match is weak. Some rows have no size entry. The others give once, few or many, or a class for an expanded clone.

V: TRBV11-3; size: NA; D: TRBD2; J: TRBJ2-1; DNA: TGTGCCAGCAGTTCTAGCGGGGGGCCTAATAATGAGCAGTTCTTC; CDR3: CASSSSGGPNNEQFF
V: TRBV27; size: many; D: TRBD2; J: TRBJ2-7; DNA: TGTGCCAGCAGTTCTAGCGGGGGCTACGAGCAGTACTTC; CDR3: CASSSSGGYEQYF
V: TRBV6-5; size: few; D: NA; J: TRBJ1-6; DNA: TGTGCCAGCAGTAGGACAGTTGTTAGTAATTCACCCCTCCACTTT; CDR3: CASSRTVVSNSPLHF
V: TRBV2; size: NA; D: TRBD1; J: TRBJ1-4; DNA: TGTGCCAGCAGTGAAGCTGGCCAGGGGGGCGAAAAACTGTTTTTT; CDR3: CASSEAGQGGEKLFF
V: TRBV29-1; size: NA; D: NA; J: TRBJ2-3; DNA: TGCAGCGTTGATGACCGGACCGTGAGCACAGATACGCAGTATTTT; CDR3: CSVDDRTVSTDTQYF
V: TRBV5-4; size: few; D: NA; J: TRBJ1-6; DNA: TGTGCCAGCAGCCTAGGACGGAATTCACCCCTCCACTTT; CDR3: CASSLGRNSPLHF
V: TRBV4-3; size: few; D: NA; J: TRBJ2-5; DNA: TGCGCCAGCAGCCAAGGGGTCGCGGGATATTGGGGGACCCAGTACTTC; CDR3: CASSQGVAGYWGTQYF
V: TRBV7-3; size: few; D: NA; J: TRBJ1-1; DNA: TGTGCCAGCAGCTTAAAACACGGACCGAACACTGAAGCTTTCTTT; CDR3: CASSLKHGPNTEAFF
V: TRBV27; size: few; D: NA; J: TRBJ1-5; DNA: TGTGCCAGCAGGACAGCCTCGAGCAATCAGCCCCAGCATTTT; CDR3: CASRTASSNQPQHF
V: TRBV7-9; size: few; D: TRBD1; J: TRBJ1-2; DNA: TGTGCCAGCAGCTTTCCCACAGGGGGCTCTAACTATGGCTACACCTTC; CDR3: CASSFPTGGSNYGYTF
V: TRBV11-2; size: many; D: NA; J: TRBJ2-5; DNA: TGTGCCAGCAGCCGGTCAATAGAGACCCAGTACTTC; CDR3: CASSRSIETQYF
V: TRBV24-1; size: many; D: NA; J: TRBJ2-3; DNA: TGTGCCACCAGTGACCCCTCCCGGGACACCCCCACAGATACGCAGTATTTT; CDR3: CATSDPSRDTPTDTQYF